These T cell receptor beta chains were read from a single sample in a study of regulatory T cells in long-lasting Graves disease. Using its own MiXCR run on the multiplex PCR reads, TCRdb lists one record per CDR3 protein. The sample lists roughly 300,000 distinct CDR3 sequences; around 19% were seen once. Sequenced material: peripheral blood mononuclear cells (PBMCs), taken when the disease was refractory, from a patient treated with antithyroid drugs. Source of these receptors: a female donor with Graves disease. CDR3s include the opening cysteine and the closing phenylalanine or tryptophan. Fields, in order: clone size, CDR3 length, V gene, J gene, D gene, CDR3 protein, CDR3 DNA. D genes are given only for firm matches. Expanded clones are given a class, and other clones once, few, many or no size at all.

size: .; length: 12; V: TRBV29-1; J: TRBJ2-7; D: .; CDR3: CSVGRVGYEQYF; DNA: TGCAGCGTTGGCAGGGTAGGCTACGAGCAGTACTTC
size: many; length: 10; V: TRBV2; J: TRBJ1-2; D: .; CDR3: CASTGAGYTF; DNA: TGTGCCAGCACGGGGGCTGGCTACACCTTC
size: few; length: 14; V: TRBV7-9; J: TRBJ2-7; D: TRBD2; CDR3: CASSFQRESYEQYF; DNA: TGTGCCAGCAGTTTCCAGCGGGAGTCCTACGAGCAGTACTTC
size: many; length: 15; V: TRBV7-2; J: TRBJ1-2; D: .; CDR3: CASSGRYGANYGYTF; DNA: TGTGCCAGCAGCGGACGATATGGAGCTAACTATGGCTACACCTTC
size: many; length: 14; V: TRBV11-2; J: TRBJ2-7; D: .; CDR3: CASSLAGPLYEQYF; DNA: TGCGCCAGCAGCTTAGCAGGGCCTCTCTACGAGCAGTACTTC
size: many; length: 15; V: TRBV3-1; J: TRBJ1-4; D: .; CDR3: CASSQVAGVDEKLFF; DNA: TGTGCCAGCAGCCAAGTTGCAGGGGTAGATGAAAAACTGTTTTTT
size: many; length: 13; V: TRBV3-1; J: TRBJ1-6; D: .; CDR3: CASSRGQGSPLHF; DNA: TGTGCCAGCAGCAGGGGCCAGGGGTCACCCCTCCACTTT
size: many; length: 12; V: TRBV6-2/TRBV6-3; J: TRBJ1-1; D: .; CDR3: CASSTLGVVAFF; DNA: TGTGCCAGCAGTACCCTAGGGGTTGTGGCTTTCTTT
size: many; length: 14; V: TRBV28; J: TRBJ1-1; D: .; CDR3: CASSSRDPNTEAFF; DNA: TGTGCCAGCAGTTCTCGGGACCCTAACACTGAAGCTTTCTTT
size: .; length: 15; V: TRBV18; J: TRBJ2-7; D: TRBD1; CDR3: CASSLGQGGPYEQYF; DNA: TGTGCCAGCTCCTTGGGACAGGGCGGCCCCTACGAGCAGTACTTC
size: .; length: 14; V: TRBV27; J: TRBJ2-1; D: .; CDR3: CASSSPPRSNEQFF; DNA: TGTGCCAGCAGTTCACCACCTAGGTCTAATGAGCAGTTCTTC
size: many; length: 15; V: TRBV28; J: TRBJ2-4; D: .; CDR3: CASSSREGAKNIQYF; DNA: TGTGCCAGCAGTTCCAGGGAAGGTGCCAAAAACATTCAGTACTTC
size: many; length: 15; V: TRBV7-2; J: TRBJ2-2; D: .; CDR3: CASSRGATNTGELFF; DNA: TGTGCCAGCAGCCGCGGGGCCACGAACACCGGGGAGCTGTTTTTT
size: few; length: 16; V: TRBV6-1; J: TRBJ1-5; D: TRBD1; CDR3: CASNFRGGNSNQPQHF; DNA: TGTGCCAGCAACTTCAGGGGGGGGAATAGCAATCAGCCCCAGCATTTT
size: many; length: 15; V: TRBV9; J: TRBJ2-5; D: .; CDR3: CASSVGGHPQETQYF; DNA: TGTGCCAGCAGCGTGGGAGGCCACCCCCAAGAGACCCAGTACTTC
size: .; length: 13; V: TRBV28; J: TRBJ1-1; D: .; CDR3: CASSFGGDTEAFF; DNA: TGTGCCAGCAGTTTTGGGGGCGACACTGAAGCTTTCTTT
size: many; length: 13; V: TRBV7-6; J: TRBJ1-1; D: .; CDR3: CASSPAGSLGAFF; DNA: TGTGCCAGCAGTCCAGCGGGGTCCCTTGGAGCTTTCTTT
size: many; length: 15; V: TRBV28; J: TRBJ2-7; D: .; CDR3: CASSSKRRSSYEQYF; DNA: TGTGCCAGCAGTTCGAAACGACGCAGCTCCTACGAGCAGTACTTC
size: .; length: 16; V: TRBV4-1; J: TRBJ1-5; D: .; CDR3: CASSLGPIYSNQPQHF; DNA: TGCGCCAGCAGCCTTGGGCCAATTTATAGCAATCAGCCCCAGCATTTT
size: many; length: 14; V: TRBV7-9; J: TRBJ2-7; D: .; CDR3: CASSSMLVSYEQYF; DNA: TGTGCCAGCAGCTCTATGCTAGTGAGCTACGAGCAGTACTTC
size: many; length: 15; V: TRBV3-1; J: TRBJ1-2; D: .; CDR3: CASSQAGGSSYGYTF; DNA: TGTGCCAGCAGCCAAGCTGGGGGCTCTTCCTATGGCTACACCTTC
size: .; length: 16; V: TRBV7-2; J: TRBJ1-2; D: .; CDR3: CASSGRRDLANYGYTF; DNA: TGTGCCAGCAGCGGAAGGAGGGATCTAGCTAACTATGGCTACACCTTC
size: many; length: 12; V: TRBV12-3/TRBV12-4; J: TRBJ1-1; D: .; CDR3: CASSLRKDEAFF; DNA: TGTGCCAGCAGTTTACGGAAGGATGAAGCTTTCTTT